This entry features one T cell receptor beta chain sequence. Its antigen remains unidentified. Base qualities were left out, and no much larger clone turns up one base away. For the CD8 naive samples, CD45RO-negative cells were positively selected for CCR7, yielding a CD45RA+CCR7+ population from which TemRA cells were excluded. Healthy HIV-negative adults with no recently reported acute infections or vaccinations were included as donors. Every donor was a Caucasian adult living in Nashville, Tennessee, USA. Blood was obtained by leukapheresis, after which PBMCs were separated by Ficoll-Histopaque density gradient centrifugation and cryopreserved in liquid nitrogen vapor phase. Purity and quantity of every magnetically sorted T cell population were checked by analytical flow cytometry. Genomic DNA was isolated from every sorted fraction and measured by UV absorbance on a Nanodrop 2000c. The data were obtained in a study of shared clonotypes between healthy human individuals (TCRdb year 2020). Regarding the complete study: The cohort included three men and a couple of women between 18 and 49 years of age. For each donor, three plates each were used for CD4 naive and CD4 memory, two plates were used for CD8 naive, and one plate was used for CD8 memory. Libraries were prepared and TCR repertoires were sequenced by different laboratories using diverse techniques, in order to increase sequencing depth and limit assay-specific biases. Leukapheresis yielded between about 0.85 and 10 billion PBMCs per donor. Blood TCR repertoires of several healthy adults were deeply sequenced to estimate repertoire size and the extent of clonotype sharing between individuals. Points the paper makes about the study in general: The genetic and exposure-history diversity represented was limited by the small number of donors. Compared with non-shared clonotypes, clonotypes shared by all four sorted-subset donors had higher generation probabilities. Based on pairwise subsampling, the degree of clonotype sharing among donors was expected to be affected by sequencing depth. Sampling was restricted to blood, and TCR repertoires in tissue are likely to differ from TCR repertoires in blood. Larger estimated clonotype richness was generally found for naive subsets than for memory subsets. Sharing across a handful of donors was observed for approximately 5% of naive CD4, 3% to 3.5% of naive CD8, over 2% of memory CD4, and approximately 0.41% of memory CD8 clonotypes. Even with the large sequencing depth, rarefaction of the sorted-subset datasets indicated that sequencing was incomplete.

Using the deep immunoSEQ assay, TCR CDR3 regions were amplified from genomic DNA by multiplex PCR. For each cell subset, the extracted genomic DNA was distributed evenly across all wells of several immunoSEQ 96-well plates, and each plate served as one replicate. For sorted subsets, 200 ng of genomic DNA, equivalent to 25,000 to 35,000 T cell genomes, went into each replicate PCR. Purified libraries were quantified with a Qubit 3.0 fluorometer, sized on a Bioanalyzer 2100, and re-quantified with the KAPA Library Quantification kit. Every immunoSEQ 96-well plate was sequenced on a separate single-read 150-cycle Illumina NextSeq 550 flow cell. The authors' analysis ran thus. Because the immunoSEQ output included only junctional sequences and no quality scores, the filtering could not be the same as the filtering used for full-length reads. To assign V/J genes and CDR3, sequences were annotated against IMGT germline references using PyIR, a Python wrapper for IgBLAST v1.9. Any read was removed if the V/J assignment was weak (E-value above 1e-6), the CDR3 was missing, or the read contained stop codons, out-of-frame junctions, or ambiguous translated residues. V3J clonotypes were defined as sequences sharing the same inferred V gene, J gene, and CDR3 amino acid sequence. Percentage overlap between repertoires was computed as shared unique clonotypes divided by the size of the smaller repertoire. RTK rarefaction, the Chao1 estimator, and Recon v2.1 estimates of unobserved clonotypes were used to assess repertoire richness. OLGA was used to compute generation probabilities for all TCRbeta clonotypes that the gDNA method yielded from a handful of donors. TCRdb holds this immuneACCESS table with in-frame rearrangements only. Some clones are missing; in checked studies, unresolved V genes explain under half, and the rest has no known cause. That table furnishes V, J and clone size, whereas the DNA furnished D and trimming. In this sample the table shows about 2 million clones, about 95% of which occur a single time. The biggest ten clones account for roughly 1.2% of the sample.

Looking up the germline V gene (reference sequence) yields CDR1 SEHNR and CDR2 FQNEAQ. Trimming takes 5 bases off V and 0 bases off J; junction bases not matched to a gene: 8. From the cysteine up to the phenylalanine, the CDR3 has a length of 16 residues. Solely the CDR3 DNA is kept, with 48 bases framed from the first base. Sequences were obtained from naive CD8+ T cells sorted from blood. Per the publication, the cell subset or site label means: CD45RA+CCR7+. The V and J genes are TRBV7-9 and TRBJ2-7; 9 nucleotides in the junction match TRBD1. The sequence came from a man younger than 30 in good health. The DNA is as follows: TGTGCCAGCAGCCAGGGACAGGGAGGTAGCTCCTACGAGCAGTACTTC. It translates to CASSQGQGGSSYEQYF.